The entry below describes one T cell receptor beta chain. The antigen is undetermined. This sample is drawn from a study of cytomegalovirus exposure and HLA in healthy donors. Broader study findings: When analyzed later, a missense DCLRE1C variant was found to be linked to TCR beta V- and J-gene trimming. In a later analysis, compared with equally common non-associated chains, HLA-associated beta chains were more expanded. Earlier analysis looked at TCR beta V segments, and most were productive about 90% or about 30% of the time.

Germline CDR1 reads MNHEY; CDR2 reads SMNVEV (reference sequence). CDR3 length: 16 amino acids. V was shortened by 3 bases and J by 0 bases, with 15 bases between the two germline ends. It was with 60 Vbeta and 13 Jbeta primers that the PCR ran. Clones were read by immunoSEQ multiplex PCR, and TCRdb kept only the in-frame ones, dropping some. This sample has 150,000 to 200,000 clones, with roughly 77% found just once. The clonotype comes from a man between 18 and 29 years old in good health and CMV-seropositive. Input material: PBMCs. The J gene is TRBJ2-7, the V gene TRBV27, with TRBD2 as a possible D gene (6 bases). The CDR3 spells CASSFRGTTNSYEQYF. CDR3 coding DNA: TGTGCCAGCAGTTTTCGGGGGACGACAAACTCCTACGAGCAGTACTTC.